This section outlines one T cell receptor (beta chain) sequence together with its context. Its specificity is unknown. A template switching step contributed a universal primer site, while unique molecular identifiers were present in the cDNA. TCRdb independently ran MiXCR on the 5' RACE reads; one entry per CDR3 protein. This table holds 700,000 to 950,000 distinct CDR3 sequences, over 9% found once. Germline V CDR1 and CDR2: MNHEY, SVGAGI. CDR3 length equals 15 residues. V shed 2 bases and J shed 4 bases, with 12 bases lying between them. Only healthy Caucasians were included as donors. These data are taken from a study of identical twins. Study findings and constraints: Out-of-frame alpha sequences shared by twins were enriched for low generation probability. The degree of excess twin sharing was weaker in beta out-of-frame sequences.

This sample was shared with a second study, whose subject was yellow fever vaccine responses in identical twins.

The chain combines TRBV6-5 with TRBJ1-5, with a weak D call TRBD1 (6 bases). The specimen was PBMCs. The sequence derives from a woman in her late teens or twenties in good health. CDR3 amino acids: CASSYKQGINQPQHF. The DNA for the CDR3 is TGTGCCAGCAGTTACAAGCAGGGGATAAATCAGCCCCAGCATTTT.